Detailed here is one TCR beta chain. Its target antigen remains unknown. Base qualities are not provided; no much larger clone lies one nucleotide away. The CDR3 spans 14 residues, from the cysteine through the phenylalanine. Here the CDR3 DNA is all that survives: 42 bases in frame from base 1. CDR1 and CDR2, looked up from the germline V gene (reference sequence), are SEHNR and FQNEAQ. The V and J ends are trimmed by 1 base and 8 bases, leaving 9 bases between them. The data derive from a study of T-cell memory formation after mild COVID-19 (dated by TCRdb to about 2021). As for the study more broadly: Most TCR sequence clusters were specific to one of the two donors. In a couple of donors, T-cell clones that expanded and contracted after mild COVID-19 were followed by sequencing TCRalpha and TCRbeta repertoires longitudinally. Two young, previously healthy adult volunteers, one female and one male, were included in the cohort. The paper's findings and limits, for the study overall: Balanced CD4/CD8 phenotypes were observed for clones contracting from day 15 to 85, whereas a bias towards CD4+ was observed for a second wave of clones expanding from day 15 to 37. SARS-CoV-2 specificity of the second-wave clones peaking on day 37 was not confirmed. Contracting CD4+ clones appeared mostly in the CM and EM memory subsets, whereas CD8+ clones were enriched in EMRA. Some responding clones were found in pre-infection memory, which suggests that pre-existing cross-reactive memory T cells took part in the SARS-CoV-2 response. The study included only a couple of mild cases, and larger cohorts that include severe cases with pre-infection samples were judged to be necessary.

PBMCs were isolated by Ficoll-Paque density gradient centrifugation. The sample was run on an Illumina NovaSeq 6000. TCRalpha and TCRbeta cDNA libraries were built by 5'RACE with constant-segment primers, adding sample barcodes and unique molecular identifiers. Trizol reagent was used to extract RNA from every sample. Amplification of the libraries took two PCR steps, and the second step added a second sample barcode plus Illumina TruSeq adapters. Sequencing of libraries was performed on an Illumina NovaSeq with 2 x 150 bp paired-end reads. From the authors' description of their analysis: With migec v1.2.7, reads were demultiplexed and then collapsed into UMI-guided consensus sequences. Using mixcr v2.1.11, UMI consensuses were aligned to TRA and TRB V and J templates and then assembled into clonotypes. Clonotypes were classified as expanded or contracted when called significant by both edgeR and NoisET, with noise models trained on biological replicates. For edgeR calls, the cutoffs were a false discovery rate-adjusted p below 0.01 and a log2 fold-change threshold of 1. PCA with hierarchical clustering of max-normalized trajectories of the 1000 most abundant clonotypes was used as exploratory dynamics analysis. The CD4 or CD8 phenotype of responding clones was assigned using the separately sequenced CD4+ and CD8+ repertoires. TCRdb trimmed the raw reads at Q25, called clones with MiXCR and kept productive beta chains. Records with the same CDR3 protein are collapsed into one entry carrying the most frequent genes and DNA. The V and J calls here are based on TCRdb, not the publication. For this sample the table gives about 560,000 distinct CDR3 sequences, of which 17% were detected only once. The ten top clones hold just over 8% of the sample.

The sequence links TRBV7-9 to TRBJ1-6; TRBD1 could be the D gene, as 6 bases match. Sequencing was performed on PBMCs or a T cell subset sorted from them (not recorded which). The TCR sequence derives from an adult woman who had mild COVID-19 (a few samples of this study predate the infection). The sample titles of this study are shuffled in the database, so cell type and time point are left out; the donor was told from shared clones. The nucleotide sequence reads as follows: TGTGCCAGCAGCTTAGTGAGGGGGGATTCACCCCTCCACTTT. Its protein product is CASSLVRGDSPLHF.